The rows below give T cell receptor beta chains drawn from one sample of a study of blood T cell repertoires in COVID-19. Assay: immunoSEQ multiplex PCR; the TCRdb copy retains only in-frame clones and omits some. The sample lists some 270,000 clones, over 80% occurring once. The sequenced sample was PBMCs or T cells enriched from blood (not recorded which). All receptors derive from a woman aged 25 to 39 with acute COVID-19. The CDR3 runs from the conserved cysteine through the conserved F or W. D genes are given only for firm matches. Clone size is shown for a subset of rows, as once, few, many or a class of expanded clone.

J | D | size | V | CDR3 | DNA
TRBJ2-7 | - | once | TRBV6-1 | CASSERGYEQYF | TGTGCCAGCAGTGAACGGGGCTACGAGCAGTACTTC
TRBJ2-7 | - | - | TRBV6-5 | CASRPARVYYEQYF | TGTGCCAGCCGTCCCGCCCGGGTCTACTACGAGCAGTACTTC
TRBJ2-5 | - | - | TRBV5-3 | CARSLAEETQYF | TGTGCCAGAAGCTTGGCCGAAGAGACCCAGTACTTC
TRBJ2-2 | TRBD1 | - | TRBV19 | CASSEGQGFAGELFF | TGTGCCAGTAGTGAGGGACAGGGGTTTGCCGGGGAGCTGTTTTTT
TRBJ2-7 | TRBD1 | - | TRBV11-2 | CASSKTRAQGAYEQYF | TGTGCCAGCAGCAAGACAAGGGCACAGGGGGCTTACGAGCAGTACTTC
TRBJ1-2 | - | - | TRBV5-1 | CASGTDRLGYGYTF | TGCGCCAGCGGCACGGACAGATTAGGGTATGGCTACACCTTC
TRBJ2-3 | TRBD2 | once | TRBV13 | CASSARRLAETSTDTQYF | TGTGCCAGCAGCGCCCGACGGCTAGCGGAGACTAGCACAGATACGCAGTATTTT
TRBJ1-5 | - | - | TRBV6-2/TRBV6-3 | CASSQGQYSNQPQHF | TGTGCCAGCAGTCAAGGACAGTATAGCAATCAGCCCCAGCATTTT
TRBJ2-1 | - | - | TRBV25-1 | CASSGSGYNEQFF | TGTGCCAGCAGTGGATCGGGATACAATGAGCAGTTCTTC
TRBJ1-1 | - | - | TRBV30 | CAWSTQGFDTEAFF | TGTGCCTGGAGTACACAGGGTTTTGACACTGAAGCTTTCTTT
TRBJ2-1 | TRBD2 | - | TRBV28 | CASRLAGGGDEQFF | TGTGCCAGCAGGCTAGCGGGAGGGGGGGATGAGCAGTTCTTC
TRBJ2-5 | TRBD2 | - | TRBV4-1 | CASSQGTSGTPGQETQYF | TGCGCCAGCAGCCAAGGGACTAGCGGGACCCCTGGGCAAGAGACCCAGTACTTC
TRBJ2-7 | - | - | TRBV10-3 | CATGPGHVYEQYF | TGTGCCACGGGGCCGGGACACGTCTACGAGCAGTACTTC
TRBJ1-1 | - | - | TRBV5-1 | CASSFPGEMNTEAFF | TGCGCCAGCAGCTTCCCAGGGGAAATGAACACTGAAGCTTTCTTT
TRBJ2-2 | TRBD1 | few | TRBV7-3 | CASSLQGTVNTGELFF | TGTGCCAGCAGCTTACAAGGGACAGTGAACACCGGGGAGCTGTTTTTT
TRBJ1-2 | TRBD1 | few | TRBV4-2 | CASSRQGAPLF | TGTGCCAGCAGCCGTCAGGGGGCTCCACTATTC
TRBJ2-2 | - | - | TRBV2 | CASGGRVYTGELFF | TGTGCCAGCGGAGGCCGGGTCTACACCGGGGAGCTGTTTTTT
TRBJ2-7 | TRBD2 | - | TRBV4-1 | CASSQIAGGNYEQYF | TGCGCCAGCAGCCAAATAGCGGGAGGGAACTACGAGCAGTACTTC
TRBJ2-1 | TRBD2 | - | TRBV6-5 | CASQRDLSYNEQFF | TGTGCCAGTCAGCGGGATCTCTCCTACAATGAGCAGTTCTTC
TRBJ2-7 | TRBD2 | - | TRBV13 | CASSSGLESYEQYF | TGTGCCAGCAGCTCTGGACTAGAATCCTACGAGCAGTACTTC
TRBJ2-2 | - | - | TRBV6-6 | CASSEGTGELFF | TGTGCCAGCAGTGAGGGTACCGGGGAGCTGTTTTTT
TRBJ2-1 | TRBD2 | - | TRBV7-9 | CASSLVPSGYNEQFF | TGTGCCAGCAGCTTAGTGCCTAGCGGCTACAATGAGCAGTTCTTC
TRBJ2-3 | TRBD2 | once | TRBV3-1/TRBV3-2 | CASSQGLAGGPQDTQYF | TGTGCCAGCAGCCAAGGTCTAGCGGGAGGGCCTCAAGATACGCAGTATTTT
TRBJ2-2 | - | - | TRBV27 | CASSFGGRWTGELFF | TGTGCCAGCAGTTTCGGGGGTCGGTGGACCGGGGAGCTGTTTTTT
TRBJ2-7 | - | - | TRBV5-1 | CASSLAGTYEQYF | TGCGCCAGCAGCTTGGCGGGAACCTACGAGCAGTACTTC
TRBJ1-1 | TRBD1 | - | TRBV19 | CASSLRTGTEAFF | TGTGCCAGTAGTCTCAGGACAGGCACTGAAGCTTTCTTT
TRBJ2-1 | TRBD2 | - | TRBV3-1/TRBV3-2 | CASSQAGTSGAYNEQFF | TGTGCCAGCAGCCAAGCTGGGACTAGCGGGGCCTACAATGAGCAGTTCTTC
TRBJ2-1 | - | - | TRBV6-2/TRBV6-3 | CASSYSSVHSYNEQFF | TGTGCCAGCAGTTACTCAAGCGTACACTCCTACAATGAGCAGTTCTTC
TRBJ2-7 | - | - | TRBV30 | CAWSAKRGDTYEQYF | TGTGCCTGGAGTGCTAAACGAGGGGACACCTACGAGCAGTACTTC
TRBJ1-3 | - | - | TRBV29-1 | CSVRQGPYTIYF | TGCAGCGTCCGGCAGGGTCCGTACACCATATATTTT
TRBJ2-1 | TRBD2 | - | TRBV7-3 | CASSRRTSGAQGNEQFF | TGTGCCAGCAGCCGGAGGACTAGCGGGGCCCAGGGGAATGAGCAGTTCTTC
TRBJ1-5 | TRBD1 | - | TRBV6-2/TRBV6-3 | CASSPGQVSNQPQHF | TGTGCCAGCAGCCCGGGACAGGTTAGCAATCAGCCCCAGCATTTT
TRBJ2-1 | - | - | TRBV11-1 | CASSLRGSFYEQFF | TGTGCCAGCAGCTTACGAGGTAGCTTCTATGAGCAGTTCTTC
TRBJ2-3 | - | - | TRBV21-1 | CARIGGTSTDTQYF | TGTGCCAGAATCGGCGGAACTAGCACAGATACGCAGTATTTT
TRBJ2-1 | TRBD1 | - | TRBV28 | CASSRTGGSYNEQFF | TGTGCCAGCAGTCGGACAGGGGGCTCTTACAATGAGCAGTTCTTC
TRBJ2-2 | - | - | TRBV5-6 | CASSYRGLLNTGELFF | TGTGCCAGCAGCTACCGTGGACTGCTGAACACCGGGGAGCTGTTTTTT
TRBJ2-3 | TRBD2 | - | TRBV18 | CASSPRGTSDLTDTQYF | TGTGCCAGCTCACCCCGGGGGACTAGCGATTTGACAGATACGCAGTATTTT
TRBJ2-2 | - | - | TRBV5-6 | CASSLVGSVPGELFF | TGTGCCAGCAGCTTGGTCGGGTCCGTACCCGGGGAGCTGTTTTTT
TRBJ2-1 | - | - | TRBV11-2 | CASSLEIHGEQFF | TGTGCCAGCAGCTTAGAGATCCACGGTGAGCAGTTCTTC
TRBJ2-7 | TRBD1 | - | TRBV10-3 | CAISGGQGAIYEQYF | TGTGCCATCAGTGGGGGACAGGGGGCAATCTACGAGCAGTACTTC
TRBJ2-7 | - | - | TRBV7-9 | CASSHRDFPYEQYF | TGTGCCAGCAGCCACCGGGACTTTCCTTACGAGCAGTACTTC
TRBJ1-1 | - | - | TRBV5-1 | CASSDGQQVREAFF | TGCGCCAGCAGCGATGGACAGCAGGTACGAGAAGCTTTCTTT
TRBJ2-2 | - | few | TRBV27 | CASSPRTVNTGELFF | TGTGCCAGCAGTCCCCGGACAGTGAACACCGGGGAGCTGTTTTTT
TRBJ2-1 | TRBD2 | - | TRBV6-5 | CASSYVASGSNEQFF | TGTGCCAGCAGTTACGTGGCTAGCGGGAGCAATGAGCAGTTCTTC